This T cell receptor beta chain was captured in a study of cytomegalovirus exposure and HLA in healthy donors. This CDR3 contains 11 residues. Trimming shortened V by 10 bases and J by 4 bases, and 8 bases separated the two germline ends. Germline V gene lookup returns CDR1 MDHEN and CDR2 SYDVKM. This clone was counted a single time. The study ran its PCR with 60 Vbeta and 13 Jbeta primers. The method was immunoSEQ multiplex PCR; TCRdb's version includes in-frame clones alone and lacks a portion of them. Seen here are 50,000 or so clones, around 72% observed once, and the top ten hold about 3.1%. V gene TRBV28 combines with J gene TRBJ2-1; possibly TRBD2 for D (5 bases). The receptor was isolated from a man younger than 35 in good health and CMV-seronegative. Sequenced sample: PBMCs. The CDR3 region is CATRGYNEQFF. CDR3 nucleotide sequence: TGTGCCACACGGGGTTACAATGAGCAGTTCTTC.